The clone carrying this TCR beta chain was seen a handful of times. The data derive from a study of blood T cell repertoires in COVID-19. Overall study context: Sample material is recorded as cDNA or gDNA derived from T cells, B-cell-depleted T cells, or PBMCs.

Germline assignment: CDR1 LNHDA and CDR2 SQIVND (reference sequence). Trimming left V 5 bases short and J 4 bases short, with 11 bases between. The CDR3 sequence is 14 residues long. Clones were sequenced by immunoSEQ multiplex PCR, and TCRdb holds only the in-frame ones, with some missing. The data show roughly 250,000 clones, 84% seen once. The sequence was obtained from a middle-aged man with acute or convalescent COVID-19. The genes are TRBV19 and TRBJ2-2; weak D call: TRBD1 (5 bases). Material: peripheral blood. CDR3 sequence: CASSLTVGTGELFF. The CDR3 DNA follows: TGTGCCAGTAGTCTGACAGTGGGCACCGGGGAGCTGTTTTTT.